This T cell receptor (beta chain) is drawn from a study of T-cell memory formation after mild COVID-19. V gave up 5 bases and J gave up 15 bases, with 17 bases separating them. The CDR3 totals 12 residues. Germline values: CDR1 MDHEN, CDR2 SYDVKM. TCRdb processed the 5' RACE reads anew with MiXCR; each CDR3 protein has one entry. The sample shows approximately 250,000 distinct CDR3 sequences, roughly a sixth of them seen only once. The chain employs TRBV28 and TRBJ2-1; a weak D match, TRBD1 (6 bases). The TCR sequence derives from a man aged 18 to 29 who had mild COVID-19 (a few samples of this study predate the infection). Cell type and time point are not known. What was sequenced was PBMCs or a T cell subset sorted from them (not recorded which). The CDR3 coding sequence is TGTGCCAGCAGTCCTGGCGACAGGTCTGGGTTCTTC. It encodes CASSPGDRSGFF.